A single sample gave rise to the 10 T cell receptor beta chains below, sequenced in a study of blood T cell repertoires in COVID-19. Repertoires were generated with immunoSEQ multiplex PCR, while TCRdb's copy carries only in-frame clones and drops some. The table includes about 300,000 clones, approximately 90% detected once. Source material: PBMCs or T cells enriched from blood (not recorded which). These receptors were obtained from a young woman who had recovered from COVID-19.

This clone was counted a few times. The V call is TRBV30, the J call TRBJ1-1; D gene unclear. The CDR3 spans 13 residues. The V end lost 0 bases, the J end lost 12 bases, and 17 bases lay between the germline ends. Germline CDR1 reads GTSNPN; CDR2 reads SVGIG (reference sequence). CDR3 sequence reads: CAWSVLGRGSPFF. The CDR3 nucleotides read TGTGCCTGGAGTGTTCTGGGTCGCGGTAGCCCTTTCTTT.

This clone has more than one count but fewer than ten. The V call is TRBV10-3, the J call TRBJ1-2, with D unclear. The germline V and J ends were trimmed by 10 bases and 8 bases, with 26 bases remaining between them. Germline values: CDR1 ENHRY, CDR2 SYGVKD. The CDR3 is 15 residues long. The CDR3 loop reads CATTPARPETRGYTF. The CDR3 nucleotides are TGTGCCACCACGCCCGCCAGGCCCGAAACTAGGGGCTACACCTTC.

This chain connects TRBV20-1 to TRBJ1-2; TRBD1 matches 8 bases. Germline CDR1 and CDR2: DFQATT and SNEGSKA (reference sequence). Trimming removed 3 bases from V and 1 base from J; junction bases left unmatched: 4. The CDR3 runs 14 residues. The CDR3 nucleotides read TGCAGTGCTAGTCAGACAGGGGTTAACTATGGCTACACCTTC. This codes for CSASQTGVNYGYTF.

The chain employs TRBV7-9 and TRBJ2-1, with a tentative D call TRBD2 (6 bases). Per germline, CDR1 SEHNR and CDR2 FQNEAQ (reference sequence). V dropped 1 base and J dropped 6 bases, with 13 bases sitting between them. The CDR3 length is 15 residues. Here the CDR3 reads CASSLVSVGGNEQFF. CDR3 bases: TGTGCCAGCAGCTTAGTATCCGTGGGAGGCAATGAGCAGTTCTTC.

The chain combines TRBV9 with TRBJ1-1; no clear D gene. Germline V CDR1 and CDR2: SGDLS, YYNGEE. Between the trimmed V and J ends, which lost 0 bases and 7 bases, there was a span of 10 bases. CDR3 size: 13 residues. The CDR3 here is CASSVERGDEAFF. The DNA of the CDR3 is TGTGCCAGCAGCGTAGAGCGCGGGGATGAAGCTTTCTTT.

This clone occurred once. The chain uses TRBV19 and TRBJ1-5; weak D call: TRBD1 (6 bases). CDR3 length: 16 amino acids. Trimming stripped 4 bases from V and 2 bases from J, with 15 bases between. CDR1 LNHDA and CDR2 SQIVND come from the germline V gene (reference sequence). Here the CDR3 DNA reads TGTGCCAGTAGTAAGCTCCAGGGGTCGGGCAATCAGCCCCAGCATTTT. Residues: CASSKLQGSGNQPQHF.

This clone has a single count. This same CDR3 is encoded by further DNA sequences in the sample. V is TRBV14 and J is TRBJ2-5; possibly TRBD1 for D (5 bases). Deletions cut 1 base from V and 3 bases from J, with 6 bases between. The germline V gene has CDR1 SGHDN and CDR2 FVKESK. The CDR3 loop spans 13 amino acids. The CDR3 nucleotides read TGTGCCAGCAGCCAAGGGGGCGAAGAGACCCAGTACTTC. This sequence encodes CASSQGGEETQYF.

This chain's CDR3 is CASRGQPNTEAFF. The CDR3 DNA reads TGTGCCAGCAGGGGACAGCCGAACACTGAAGCTTTCTTT. The rearrangement joins TRBV7-9 to TRBJ1-1, with 7 bases identical to TRBD1. Germline CDR1 SEHNR, CDR2 FQNEAQ (reference sequence). CDR3 length equals 13 residues. Losses at the gene ends were 6 bases for V and 1 base for J; bases not matched to a gene: 2.

The chain has TRBV6-2 or TRBV6-3 and TRBJ2-5; no clear D gene. Germline CDR1 and CDR2: MNHEY and SVGEGT. This CDR3 spans 11 amino acids. V shed 6 bases and J shed 3 bases, with 5 bases lying between them. The CDR3 region is CASSEEETQYF. DNA of the CDR3: TGTGCCAGCAGCGAGGAAGAGACCCAGTACTTC.

The gene calls are TRBV3-1 (or the pseudogene TRBV3-2) and TRBJ2-1; D is possibly TRBD1 (5 bases). Germline V gene sequence: CDR1 LGHDT, CDR2 YNNKEL (reference sequence). The CDR3 runs to 12 residues. V lost 4 bases, J lost 15 bases, and 16 bases lay in between. The CDR3 is CASSLQGPKGFF. The CDR3 DNA sequence: TGTGCCAGCAGCCTCCAGGGCCCGAAGGGGTTCTTC.